This T cell receptor (beta chain) was retrieved from a study of shared clonotypes between healthy human individuals. Trimming cost V 8 bases and J 4 bases; bases outside gene matches: 7. The CDR3 spans 15 residues. The germline V gene encodes CDR1 SQVTM and CDR2 ANQGSEA. All of the donors resided in Nashville, Tennessee, and each was a Caucasian adult. Measured with immunoSEQ multiplex PCR; TCRdb has only the in-frame clones, and not every one. The sample lists around 330,000 clones; approximately 79% were seen once. This sequence joins TRBV29-1 and TRBJ2-3; 15 bases match TRBD2. The sequenced material came from memory CD4+ T cells sorted from blood. Stated subset: CD45RA-negative fraction. This TCR came from a young man in good health. This CDR3 reads CSILGTSGGPDTQYF. DNA of the CDR3: TGCAGCATATTAGGGACTAGCGGGGGGCCAGATACGCAGTATTTT.